This passage covers 4 T cell receptor beta chains from one sample sequenced in a study of a mutant IDH1 vaccine in newly diagnosed glioma. Antigens for these TCRs are unknown. Time point specified: week 47, end of study. The investigators gave 300 ug of mutant IDH1 20-mer peptide in each vaccine dose, together with topical imiquimod. TCRdb's table, derived via immunoSEQ multiplex PCR, lists solely in-frame clones and lacks some. The table records tens of thousands of clones, 70% to 85% of them present only once. The source material was PBMCs, sampled from a glioma patient whose treatment included an IDH1 peptide vaccine. The source is a man aged 50 to 60 with glioma.

The rearrangement links TRBV5-4 to TRBJ2-5; D possibly corresponds to TRBD2 (5 bases). The V gene lost 2 bases and the J gene lost 7 bases, with 18 bases spanning the gap. Per germline, CDR1 SGHNT and CDR2 YYREEE (reference sequence). The CDR3 runs 15 residues. The CDR3 loop is CASSFGDSSVGTQYF. The DNA for the CDR3 is TGTGCCAGCAGCTTCGGGGATTCTTCCGTGGGGACCCAGTACTTC. Drawing the rest from reference TRBV5-4 and TRBJ2-5, the complete variable domain is ETGVTQSPTHLIKTRGQQVTLRCSSQSGHNTVSWYQQALGQGPQFIFQYYREEENGRGNFPPRFSGLQFPNYSSELNVNALELDDSALYLCASSFGDSSVGTQYFGPGTRLLVL.

The V call is TRBV29-1, the J call TRBJ1-3; TRBD1 agrees at 7 bases. The CDR3 runs to 12 residues. The ends lost 7 bases at V and 2 bases at J; junction bases unmatched: 2. Germline loops: CDR1 SQVTM, CDR2 ANQGSEA. The CDR3 loop reads CSAGGAGNTIYF. In nucleotides, the CDR3 is TGCAGCGCAGGGGGGGCTGGAAACACCATATATTTT.

The chain has TRBV7-2 and TRBJ2-3, with a tentative D call TRBD1 (6 bases). Germline values: CDR1 SGHTA, CDR2 FQGNSA. The CDR3 has 14 residues. V was trimmed by 6 bases and J by 8 bases, leaving 18 bases between them. The CDR3 DNA follows: TGTGCCAGCAGTCGTTCACAGGGCCCCACTACGCAGTATTTT. Its protein product is CASSRSQGPTTQYF. Drawing the rest from reference TRBV7-2 and TRBJ2-3, the complete variable domain is GAGVSQSPSNKVTEKGKDVELRCDPISGHTALYWYRQSLGQGLEFLIYFQGNSAPDKSGLPSDRFSAERTGGSVSTLTIQRTQQEDSAVYLCASSRSQGPTTQYFGPGTRLTVL.

V and J are TRBV5-6 and TRBJ1-1, with D hard to call. Germline CDR1 SGHDT, CDR2 YYEEEE. This CDR3 has 15 amino acids. V was trimmed by 5 bases and J by 7 bases, leaving 21 bases between them. The CDR3 bases are TGTGCCAGCAGTACGAAGGCAGGCATCAACGGTGAAGCTTTCTTT. Translation: CASSTKAGINGEAFF. The full variable domain, rest sourced from reference TRBV5-6 and TRBJ1-1, is DAGVTQSPTHLIKTRGQQVTLRCSPKSGHDTVSWYQQALGQGPQFIFQYYEEEERQRGNFPDRFSGHQFPNYSSELNVNALLLGDSALYLCASSTKAGINGEAFFGQGTRLTVV.